Listed below are T cell receptor beta chains from one sample, sequenced in a study of post-analysis software for immune sequencing data. Each CDR3 protein gets one entry after TCRdb re-called the PCR reads with MiXCR. Of hundreds of thousands of distinct CDR3 sequences in the sample, 30% were seen once. The sequenced material came from blood. These receptors were taken from a girl under 18 with multiple sclerosis. Both conserved end residues are part of each CDR3. Each record gives: clone size, J gene, D gene, V gene, CDR3 protein, CDR3 DNA. D genes are given only for firm matches. Not every row has a clone size; where given, it reads once, few, many or a size class.

few,TRBJ1-5,TRBD1,TRBV12-3/TRBV12-4,CASRAGTGGNQPQHF,TGTGCCAGCAGAGCCGGGACAGGGGGCAATCAGCCCCAGCATTTT
-,TRBJ1-2,-,TRBV9,CASRSNGYTF,TGTGCCAGCAGGTCAAATGGCTACACCTTC
-,TRBJ2-3,-,TRBV9,CASSVRPLAGATDTQYF,TGTGCCAGCAGCGTCCGCCCCCTCGCCGGGGCCACAGATACGCAGTATTTT
few,TRBJ2-5,TRBD2,TRBV9,CASSVAASGPQETQYF,TGTGCCAGCAGCGTAGCCGCTAGCGGGCCCCAAGAGACCCAGTACTTC
few,TRBJ2-5,-,TRBV27,CASSNLLGSQYF,TGTGCCAGCAGTAACCTCCTGGGGTCCCAGTACTTC
-,TRBJ2-1,TRBD2,TRBV20-1,CSAGKSGRAYNEQFF,TGCAGTGCTGGTAAAAGCGGGAGGGCCTACAATGAGCAGTTCTTC
-,TRBJ2-7,-,TRBV7-9,CASSSPGHREQYF,TGTGCCAGCAGCTCCCCGGGACATCGCGAGCAGTACTTC
-,TRBJ2-5,-,TRBV20-1,CSAIGQVQETQYF,TGCAGTGCTATCGGACAAGTCCAAGAGACCCAGTACTTC
-,TRBJ2-7,-,TRBV10-3,CAISEPRDATYEQYF,TGTGCCATCAGTGAGCCGAGGGACGCTACCTACGAGCAGTACTTC
many,TRBJ2-1,TRBD2,TRBV6-5,CASRTTSGIYNEQFF,TGTGCCAGCAGAACGACTAGCGGGATCTACAATGAGCAGTTCTTC
many,TRBJ2-3,-,TRBV2,CASSKRMTDTQYF,TGTGCCAGCAGCAAGCGGATGACAGATACGCAGTATTTT
many,TRBJ2-3,-,TRBV10-1,CASSELRGDTQYF,TGCGCCAGCAGTGAACTCCGGGGAGATACGCAGTATTTT
many,TRBJ2-7,-,TRBV7-2,CASSLTFGGRRYEQYF,TGTGCCAGCAGCTTAACCTTTGGGGGGCGTCGCTACGAGCAGTACTTC
-,TRBJ2-5,-,TRBV4-3,CASSQERTGGETQYF,TGCGCCAGCAGCCAAGAGAGGACAGGAGGGGAGACCCAGTACTTC
few,TRBJ2-1,TRBD1,TRBV27,CASRDRGPREQFF,TGTGCCAGCAGGGACAGGGGGCCGAGGGAGCAGTTCTTC
few,TRBJ1-6,-,TRBV5-1,CASSLDSPNSPLHF,TGCGCCAGCAGTTTGGACTCCCCCAATTCACCCCTCCACTTT
few,TRBJ1-4,-,TRBV20-1,CSARDLGRTTNEKLFF,TGCAGTGCTAGAGATCTAGGGCGGACAACTAATGAAAAACTGTTTTTT
-,TRBJ1-1,TRBD1,TRBV6-5,CASSRTDRANTEAFF,TGTGCCAGCAGTCGAACCGACAGGGCTAACACTGAAGCTTTCTTT
-,TRBJ2-1,TRBD2,TRBV3-1,CASSRPGLAFEQFF,TGTGCCAGCAGCCGCCCGGGACTAGCATTTGAGCAGTTCTTC
-,TRBJ2-1,-,TRBV6-6,CASIGSGGVKEQFF,TGTGCCAGCATAGGTAGCGGTGGGGTAAAAGAGCAGTTCTTC
few,TRBJ2-1,-,TRBV5-6,CASSLFSREYNEQFF,TGTGCCAGCAGCTTATTCTCCAGAGAGTACAATGAGCAGTTCTTC
few,TRBJ2-3,-,TRBV20-1,CSAADSSDTQYF,TGCAGTGCAGCCGACAGCTCAGATACGCAGTATTTT
once,TRBJ1-6,TRBD1,TRBV15,CATSREDRVHSPLHF,TGTGCCACCAGCAGAGAGGACAGGGTGCATTCACCCCTCCACTTT
few,TRBJ1-4,-,TRBV29-1,CSAQRWQADEKLFF,TGCAGCGCCCAAAGGTGGCAGGCGGATGAAAAACTGTTTTTT
few,TRBJ2-1,TRBD2,TRBV18,CASSPNVGTRPIYNEQFF,TGTGCCAGCTCACCTAACGTAGGGACTAGACCGATCTACAATGAGCAGTTCTTC
-,TRBJ2-3,-,TRBV3-1,CASSKRHTDTQYF,TGTGCCAGCAGCAAACGACACACAGATACGCAGTATTTT
few,TRBJ2-1,TRBD2,TRBV5-6,CASSLPGGSPNEQFF,TGTGCCAGCAGCTTACCGGGCGGGAGTCCTAATGAGCAGTTCTTC
-,TRBJ1-5,-,TRBV7-2,CASSLAGGRGNQPQHF,TGTGCCAGCAGCTTAGCCGGGGGAAGGGGCAATCAGCCCCAGCATTTT
-,TRBJ2-7,-,TRBV15,CATSRDPAEGAYEQYF,TGTGCCACCAGCAGAGATCCCGCGGAGGGGGCCTACGAGCAGTACTTC
few,TRBJ1-2,-,TRBV3-1,CASSQDHQLGYTF,TGTGCCAGCAGCCAAGATCACCAGCTTGGCTACACCTTC
-,TRBJ1-1,TRBD1,TRBV20-1,CSAKKATGGGDTEAFF,TGCAGTGCTAAGAAAGCGACAGGGGGCGGTGACACTGAAGCTTTCTTT
few,TRBJ2-1,-,TRBV10-3,CTISYNGEQFF,TGTACCATCAGCTATAACGGAGAGCAGTTCTTC
-,TRBJ1-5,-,TRBV7-9,CASSLGGGDNQPQHF,TGTGCCAGCAGCTTAGGGGGCGGGGACAATCAGCCCCAGCATTTT
-,TRBJ2-3,-,TRBV3-1,CASSLGPRTDTQYF,TGTGCCAGCAGCCTAGGGCCCCGCACAGATACGCAGTATTTT
-,TRBJ2-7,-,TRBV6-6,CASVGSETYEQYF,TGTGCCAGCGTGGGTTCGGAAACCTACGAGCAGTACTTC
-,TRBJ1-4,-,TRBV6-6,CASTPLQDLNEKLFF,TGTGCCAGCACCCCGCTCCAGGACCTTAATGAAAAACTGTTTTTT
few,TRBJ1-5,-,TRBV12-3/TRBV12-4,CASSRGQPQHF,TGTGCCAGCAGTCGGGGTCAGCCCCAGCATTTT
many,TRBJ2-3,-,TRBV7-8,CASSFQGADTQYF,TGTGCCAGCAGCTTCCAGGGCGCAGATACGCAGTATTTT
-,TRBJ2-5,TRBD2,TRBV7-9,CATKLAGEAQETQYF,TGTGCCACCAAACTCGCGGGAGAGGCCCAAGAGACCCAGTACTTC
-,TRBJ1-1,-,TRBV20-1,CSAAGGTPRDEAFF,TGCAGTGCCGCCGGCGGGACCCCACGCGATGAAGCTTTCTTT
-,TRBJ2-5,-,TRBV2,CASSKDRRQETQYF,TGTGCCAGCAGTAAGGACAGACGCCAAGAGACCCAGTACTTC
few,TRBJ2-5,-,TRBV5-1,CASSVRSHTFQETQYF,TGCGCCAGCAGCGTCCGGTCGCATACGTTCCAAGAGACCCAGTACTTC
-,TRBJ1-1,-,TRBV29-1,CSVKTVGGTEAFF,TGCAGCGTGAAGACGGTCGGGGGCACTGAAGCTTTCTTT
few,TRBJ2-5,-,TRBV10-3,CAISESGGPEETQYF,TGTGCCATCAGTGAGTCCGGCGGGCCGGAAGAGACCCAGTACTTC
-,TRBJ1-4,-,TRBV28,CASSPPSWYNEKLFF,TGTGCCAGCAGTCCCCCGAGTTGGTATAATGAAAAACTGTTTTTT
-,TRBJ1-3,-,TRBV3-1,CASSHGGNSGNTIYF,TGTGCCAGCAGCCACGGGGGCAACTCTGGAAACACCATATATTTT
-,TRBJ2-6,-,TRBV4-1,CASSQDRGRGTSGANVLTF,TGCGCCAGCAGCCAAGATAGGGGGCGGGGGACCTCTGGGGCCAACGTCCTGACTTTC
few,TRBJ2-5,-,TRBV2,CASSAQLQETQYF,TGTGCCAGCAGTGCCCAGTTACAAGAGACCCAGTACTTC
many,TRBJ2-3,-,TRBV6-5,CASSYSHSTDTQYF,TGTGCCAGCAGTTACTCACATAGCACAGATACGCAGTATTTT